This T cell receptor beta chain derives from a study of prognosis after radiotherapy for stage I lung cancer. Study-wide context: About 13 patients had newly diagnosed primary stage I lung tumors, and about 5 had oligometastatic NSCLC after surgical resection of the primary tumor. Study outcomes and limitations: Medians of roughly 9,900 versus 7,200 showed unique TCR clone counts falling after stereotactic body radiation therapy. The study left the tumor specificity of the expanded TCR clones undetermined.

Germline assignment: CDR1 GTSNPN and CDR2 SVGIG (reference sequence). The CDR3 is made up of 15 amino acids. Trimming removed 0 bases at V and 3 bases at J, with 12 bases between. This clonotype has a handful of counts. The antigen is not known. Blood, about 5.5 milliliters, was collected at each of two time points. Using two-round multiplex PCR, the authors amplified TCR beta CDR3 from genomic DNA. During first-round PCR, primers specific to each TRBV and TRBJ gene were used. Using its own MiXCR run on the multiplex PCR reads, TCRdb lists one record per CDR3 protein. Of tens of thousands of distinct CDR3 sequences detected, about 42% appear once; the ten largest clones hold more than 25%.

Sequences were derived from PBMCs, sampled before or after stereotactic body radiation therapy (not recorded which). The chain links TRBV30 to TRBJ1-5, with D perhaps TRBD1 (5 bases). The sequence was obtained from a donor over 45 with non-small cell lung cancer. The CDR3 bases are TGTGCCTGGAGTGTAAAAGGGGTGTCCAATCAGCCCCAGCATTTT. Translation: CAWSVKGVSNQPQHF.